Below, 27 T cell receptor beta chains from the same sample are listed, as sequenced in a study of CD8 T cell repertoires and HIV-1 epitope variants. Sequenced by immunoSEQ multiplex PCR; TCRdb stores in-frame clones only, minus some. The repertoire holds approximately 2,800 clones, with 67% as singletons. Their antigens are not known. The sequencing input was cultured CD8+ T cells derived from PBMCs. Receptors were obtained from a male donor with HIV.

In this sample, this clone turned up once. The chain combines TRBV2 with TRBJ1-3, with 11 positions matching TRBD1. This CDR3 comprises 17 residues. Trimming at V came to 3 bases and at J to 1 base, leaving 5 bases not matched to a gene. Germline V gene lookup returns CDR1 SNHLY and CDR2 FYNNEI. The CDR3 bases are TGTGCCAGCAGTGATATCGGACAGGGGGCTTCTGGAAACACCATATATTTT. This gives the protein CASSDIGQGASGNTIYF.

The V gene is TRBV9, the J gene TRBJ2-1, with TRBD2 identical over 14 bases. Germline V gives CDR1 SGDLS, CDR2 YYNGEE. Losses at the gene ends were 4 bases for V and 7 bases for J; bases not matched to a gene: 4. The CDR3 sequence is 15 residues long. CDR3 bases: TGTGCCAGCAGCCTGGGACTAGCGGGAGAAAATGAGCAGTTCTTC. Translation gives CASSLGLAGENEQFF.

This chain joins TRBV2 and TRBJ2-6, with D unclear. The CDR3 extends over 15 amino acids. Deletions cut 7 bases from V and 0 bases from J, with 10 bases between. CDR1 SNHLY and CDR2 FYNNEI come from the germline V gene. CDR3 sequence reads: CASTPFDSGANVLTF. CDR3 DNA sequence: TGTGCCAGCACCCCCTTCGACTCTGGGGCCAACGTCCTGACTTTC.

The chain uses TRBV27 and TRBJ2-7; no reliable D call. V was trimmed by 2 bases and J by 3 bases, leaving 11 bases between them. Germline CDR1 and CDR2: MNHEY and SMNVEV (reference sequence). The CDR3 loop spans 14 amino acids. CDR3 residues: CASSLGLGGYEQYF. CDR3 coding DNA: TGTGCCAGCAGTTTAGGGCTAGGCGGCTACGAGCAGTACTTC.

The rearrangement links TRBV11-2 to TRBJ1-2; TRBD1 agrees at 7 bases. CDR1 is SGHAT, CDR2 FQNNGV, per germline. There are 15 residues in the CDR3. V lost 5 bases, J lost 0 bases, and 6 bases stayed unmatched. CDR3 sequence reads: CASSPWDSSNYGYTF. For the CDR3, the DNA is TGTGCCAGCAGCCCTTGGGACAGCTCTAACTATGGCTACACCTTC.

CDR3: CASSAQGQGETQYF. Written as DNA, the CDR3 is TGTGCCAGCAGTGCCCAGGGACAGGGAGAGACCCAGTACTTC. V usage is TRBV2 and J usage is TRBJ2-5; 9 positions agree with TRBD1. Per germline, CDR1 SNHLY and CDR2 FYNNEI. V lost 4 bases, J lost 4 bases, and 4 bases stayed unmatched. The CDR3 totals 14 residues.

The chain combines TRBV19 with TRBJ1-1; D perhaps matches TRBD1 (5 bases). The germline V gene encodes CDR1 LNHDA and CDR2 SQIVND (reference sequence). Trimming shortened V by 4 bases and J by 8 bases, and 11 bases separated the two germline ends. The CDR3 is 12 amino acids. The CDR3 DNA is TGTGCCAGTAGTAACACGGGACTGGAAGCTTTCTTT. The encoded protein is CASSNTGLEAFF.

This clone appeared once. V usage is TRBV2 and J usage is TRBJ2-7, with D perhaps TRBD1 or TRBD2 (5 bases each). Germline lookup yields CDR1 SNHLY and CDR2 FYNNEI. V was shortened by 6 bases and J by 7 bases, with 16 bases between the two germline ends. CDR3 size: 13 residues. The CDR3: CASSEGGGFEQYF. The CDR3 DNA follows: TGTGCCAGCAGCGAGGGTGGGGGATTTGAGCAGTACTTC.

This clone has just one count. The V and J genes are TRBV5-1 and TRBJ2-5, with a weak D call TRBD2 (6 bases). V lost 2 bases, J lost 5 bases, and 13 bases lay in between. The CDR3 has 14 amino acids. Germline V gives CDR1 SGHRS, CDR2 YFSETQ. CDR3 region: CASSFSGSGETQYF. As DNA, the CDR3 is TGCGCCAGCAGCTTTAGCGGCTCCGGGGAGACCCAGTACTTC.

This clone was detected a few times. The V and J genes are TRBV11-2 and TRBJ1-1; no clear D gene. In germline, CDR1 is SGHAT, CDR2 FQNNGV. V was clipped by 2 bases and J by 1 base, with 2 bases between them. This CDR3 has 12 residues. CDR3 in amino acids: CASSLWNTEAFF. The CDR3 region has the DNA TGTGCCAGCAGCTTATGGAACACTGAAGCTTTCTTT.

J is TRBJ2-7 and V is TRBV2; unclear D gene. Germline loops: CDR1 SNHLY, CDR2 FYNNEI. This CDR3 is built from 14 residues. V dropped 10 bases and J dropped 1 base, with 17 bases sitting between them. CDR3 bases: TGTGCCATCCTCAATCCCGGGTCGTCCTACGAGCAGTACTTC. Amino acids: CAILNPGSSYEQYF.

This clone was detected only once. This sequence joins TRBV27 and TRBJ2-5, with TRBD2 matching over 12 bases. The CDR3 contains 15 residues. V lost 5 bases and J lost 4; bases outside the gene matches: 5. Germline V gene data show CDR1 as MNHEY and CDR2 as SMNVEV (reference sequence). CDR3 nucleotides: TGTGCCAGCAGTCTGGCTAGCGGGGGGGCAGAGACCCAGTACTTC. It is translated as CASSLASGGAETQYF.

This chain uses TRBV5-8 with TRBJ2-7; 10 positions match TRBD1. V shed 0 bases, J shed 3 bases, and the junction held 6 bases outside the gene matches. This CDR3 is built from 16 residues. The V gene's germline CDR1 is SGHTS and CDR2 YDEGEE. The CDR3 loop reads CASSLGRQGALYEQYF. The CDR3 region has the DNA TGTGCCAGCAGCTTGGGGAGACAGGGGGCCCTCTACGAGCAGTACTTC.

The rearrangement links TRBV5-1 to TRBJ1-2; TRBD1 aligns across 9 bases. V shed 4 bases and J 7 bases; nucleotides not matched to a gene: 11. From germline, CDR1 is SGHRS and CDR2 YFSETQ. The CDR3 runs 15 residues. The chain's CDR3 is CASSPGQGGFGGYTF. The CDR3 DNA reads TGCGCCAGCAGCCCGGGACAGGGAGGTTTTGGTGGCTACACCTTC.

The chain couples TRBV5-4 to TRBJ2-1, with TRBD1 matching over 7 bases. V lost 4 bases to trimming and J lost 5 bases; unmatched junction nucleotides: 6. The CDR3 loop spans 14 amino acids. CDR1 and CDR2 (germline): SGHNT, YYREEE (reference sequence). The CDR3, as DNA: TGTGCCAGCAGCATAATACAGGGGAACAATGAGCAGTTCTTC. Translating it yields CASSIIQGNNEQFF. Combining the CDR3 with reference TRBV5-4 and TRBJ2-1 gives the whole variable domain ETGVTQSPTHLIKTRGQQVTLRCSSQSGHNTVSWYQQALGQGPQFIFQYYREEENGRGNFPPRFSGLQFPNYSSELNVNALELDDSALYLCASSIIQGNNEQFFGPGTRLTVL.

The chain uses TRBV19 and TRBJ2-3; D ambiguous. V shed 7 bases and J shed 1 base, with 15 bases lying between them. The CDR3 has 15 residues. Germline V CDR1 and CDR2: LNHDA, SQIVND (reference sequence). Here the CDR3 reads CASTEQLRRTDTQYF. CDR3 nucleotide sequence: TGTGCCAGTACAGAACAGCTTAGACGCACAGATACGCAGTATTTT.

The CDR3 DNA follows: TGTGCCAGCAGCTCACAGGGGGCTGAGGTCAATCAGCCCCAGCATTTT. It translates to CASSSQGAEVNQPQHF. V is TRBV7-9 and J is TRBJ1-5, with 9 positions matching TRBD1. Germline CDR1 reads SEHNR; CDR2 reads FQNEAQ (reference sequence). The CDR3 is made up of 16 amino acids. J was trimmed by 3 bases and V by 4 bases; bases with no gene match: 7.

J is TRBJ1-1 and V is TRBV7-9, with 11 nucleotides matching TRBD1. Germline-derived CDR1 and CDR2 are SEHNR and FQNEAQ (reference sequence). The CDR3 loop spans 15 amino acids. V lost 2 bases, J lost 4 bases, and 3 bases stayed unmatched. The CDR3 DNA reads as TGTGCCAGCAGCTTATCCGGGACAGGGGGCACTGAAGCTTTCTTT. Its protein is CASSLSGTGGTEAFF.

This clone has only a few counts. The gene calls are TRBV29-1 and TRBJ1-3, with D hard to call. Germline values: CDR1 SQVTM, CDR2 ANQGSEA. Trimming removed 4 bases at V and 4 bases at J, with 5 bases between. The CDR3 length is 11 residues. CDR3 nucleotide sequence: TGCAGCGTTGTCAAGGGAAACACCATATATTTT. Encoded protein: CSVVKGNTIYF.

The chain uses TRBV27 and TRBJ1-4; D remains ambiguous. Trimming took off 8 bases at V and 0 bases at J, with 10 bases between the two ends. The CDR3 is 14 amino acids. Germline V gene data show CDR1 as MNHEY and CDR2 as SMNVEV (reference sequence). The chain's CDR3 is CASGVSATNEKLFF. In DNA form, the CDR3 reads TGTGCCAGCGGAGTTTCAGCAACTAATGAAAAACTGTTTTTT.

V usage is TRBV9 and J usage is TRBJ1-1, with a weak D call TRBD1 (5 bases). The CDR3 has 14 residues. CDR1 and CDR2 from the germline V gene are SGDLS and YYNGEE. Deletions cut 0 bases from V and 3 bases from J, with 9 bases between. The CDR3 coding sequence is TGTGCCAGCAGCGTAGACGGGGGGGACACTGAAGCTTTCTTT. It specifies CASSVDGGDTEAFF.

The chain recombines TRBV7-9 with TRBJ2-3; a possible D gene is TRBD2 (6 bases). V was cut by 1 base and J by 7 bases, with 6 bases left in between. Germline V gives CDR1 SEHNR, CDR2 FQNEAQ (reference sequence). The CDR3 loop spans 12 amino acids. The DNA for the CDR3 is TGTGCCAGCAGCTTAGGGGACTATACGCAGTATTTT. It is translated as CASSLGDYTQYF.

V and J are TRBV7-7 and TRBJ2-3; D possibly corresponds to TRBD2 (7 bases). This CDR3 is built from 15 residues. CDR1 and CDR2 (germline): SSHAT, FNYEAQ (reference sequence). With 3 bases removed from V and 4 bases from J, the gap between germline ends came to 14 bases. CDR3 nucleotides: TGTGCCAGCAGCTTGGGGGCGGGGGAGGCAGATACGCAGTATTTT. Translated: CASSLGAGEADTQYF. Using reference TRBV7-7 and TRBJ2-3 for the parts outside the CDR3, the full variable domain is GAGVSQSPRYKVTKRGQDVTLRCDPISSHATLYWYQQALGQGPEFLTYFNYEAQPDKSGLPSDRFSAERPEGSISTLTIQRTEQRDSAMYRCASSLGAGEADTQYFGPGTRLTVL.

The V gene is TRBV15, the J gene TRBJ1-4; D gene ambiguous. V lost 0 bases to trimming and J lost 5 bases, with 4 bases between them. Looked up from germline, CDR1 is LNHNV and CDR2 is YYDKDF (reference sequence). The CDR3 spans 13 residues. CDR3 sequence reads: CATSRDRNEKLFF. The CDR3 nucleotides are TGTGCCACCAGCAGAGACCGAAATGAAAAACTGTTTTTT. Full variable domain (remainder filled in from reference TRBV15 and TRBJ1-4): DAMVIQNPRYQVTQFGKPVTLSCSQTLNHNVMYWYQQKSSQAPKLLFHYYDKDFNNEADTPDNFQSRRPNTSFCFLDIRSPGLGDTAMYLCATSRDRNEKLFFGSGTQLSVL.

V gene TRBV30 combines with J gene TRBJ2-7, with 10 bases fitting TRBD1. The CDR3 is 14 residues long. Germline V gene sequence: CDR1 GTSNPN, CDR2 SVGIG (reference sequence). With 4 bases clipped from V and 7 bases from J, the junction kept 10 bases outside the gene matches. CDR3 region: CAWTGRDRGPEQYF. CDR3 sequence (DNA): TGTGCCTGGACCGGGAGAGACAGGGGGCCTGAGCAGTACTTC.

There are a few counts of this clone. J is TRBJ1-1 and V is TRBV28, with D possibly TRBD1 on 6 matching bases. The V end was cut by 3 bases, the J end by 14 bases, with 16 bases between. Looked up from germline, CDR1 is MDHEN and CDR2 is SYDVKM. The CDR3 sequence is 12 residues long. In DNA form, the CDR3 reads TGTGCCAGCAGTTTTCGGAGGACGGGGGGCTTCTTT. Translated: CASSFRRTGGFF.

This chain connects TRBV6-1 to TRBJ1-4; the match to TRBD1 covers 10 bases. V was clipped by 4 bases and J by 5 bases; unmatched bases: 4. This CDR3 region has 15 residues. The germline V gene has CDR1 MNHNS and CDR2 SASEGT. The CDR3 coding sequence is TGTGCCAGCAGTGCTAGGGGACAGGGGAATGAAAAACTGTTTTTT. Amino acids: CASSARGQGNEKLFF.